The entry that follows covers one TCR beta chain sequence. Its antigen is not known. The sample belongs to a study of cytomegalovirus exposure and HLA in healthy donors. Study-level points and caveats: Overall, under 200 TCR beta chains were annotated as cytomegalovirus-associated. Upon later analysis, TCR association rates were observed to vary by HLA locus, being highest for DRB1 and lowest for HLA-C.

PCR involved 60 Vbeta and 13 Jbeta primers. Clones were read by immunoSEQ multiplex PCR, and TCRdb kept only the in-frame ones, dropping some. The sample shows over 200,000 clones, more than 65% of them seen only once. CDR1 and CDR2 from the germline V gene are SGHAT and FQNNGV. V lost 3 bases and J lost 0, with 6 bases in between. The CDR3 consists of 14 residues. Sequencing was performed on PBMCs. The TCR was taken from a woman younger than 45 in good health and CMV-seronegative. The chain is built from TRBV11-2 and TRBJ1-3; the D is unclear. The CDR3 region has the DNA TGTGCCAGCAGCTTTGGCATCTCTGGAAACACCATATATTTT. It codes for CASSFGISGNTIYF.